These 3 T cell receptor beta chains were sequenced from one sample in a study of cytomegalovirus exposure and HLA in healthy donors. Profiling relied on immunoSEQ multiplex PCR, and the TCRdb table lists in-frame clones only, not all of them. The sample includes about 200,000 clones, around four fifths of them seen just once. Sequencing input: PBMCs. Receptor source: a woman aged 18-30 years in good health and CMV-seronegative.

This clone was counted once. The V and J genes are TRBV13 and TRBJ1-3; D may be TRBD1 (6 bases). The CDR3 has 16 amino acids. Germline V gene sequence: CDR1 PRHDT, CDR2 FYEKMQ (reference sequence). V dropped 4 bases and J dropped 0 bases, with 13 bases sitting between them. The CDR3 is CASSSLQGNSGNTIYF. The CDR3, as DNA: TGTGCCAGCAGCTCTTTACAGGGTAACTCTGGAAACACCATATATTTT.

This clone was recorded only once. CDR3: CAWSPPGTATSQPQHF. CDR3 nucleotides: TGTGCCTGGAGCCCCCCCGGGACAGCTACCTCTCAGCCCCAGCATTTT. The rearrangement joins TRBV30 to TRBJ1-5; TRBD1 aligns across 7 bases. J lost 6 bases, V lost 3 bases, and 14 bases had no gene match. The CDR3 covers 16 residues. Germline values: CDR1 GTSNPN, CDR2 SVGIG (reference sequence).

The J gene is TRBJ2-5, the V gene TRBV5-1, with TRBD1 matching over 9 bases. The junction had 8 bases not matched to a gene; V was cut back by 3 bases and J by 8 bases. This CDR3 region has 14 residues. Germline-derived CDR1 and CDR2 are SGHRS and YFSETQ. The CDR3 sequence: CASSYAGQGSTQYF. In DNA form, the CDR3 reads TGCGCCAGCAGCTACGCGGGACAGGGTTCCACCCAGTACTTC.